This TCR beta chain is from a study of PD-1 blockade in classical Hodgkin lymphoma. Study at large: Nivolumab dosed at 3 mg/kg went to patients intravenously every 2 weeks.

All patients relapsed after autologous stem cell transplantation, and brentuximab vedotin exposure varied. Study results and caveats: Exclusion was applied to patients who started nivolumab under 1 year after ASCT.

Note on this clone: Its antigen is unknown.

The table came from immunoSEQ multiplex PCR; TCRdb's copy has only in-frame clones and leaves some out. The sample includes some 18,000 clones, around 80% of them seen just once. The sample in question was peripheral blood mononuclear cells (PBMCs), obtained at baseline. This clonotype was obtained from a human donor with classical Hodgkin lymphoma.

CDR3: CASSPGGSFYEQYF. In DNA form, the CDR3 reads TGTGCCAGCTCACCAGGCGGGAGTTTTTACGAGCAGTACTTC. The chain couples TRBV18 to TRBJ2-7; 7 positions match TRBD2. CDR3 length: 14 residues. The trim removed 2 bases at V and 4 bases at J, leaving 5 bases unmatched. The V gene's germline CDR1 is KGHSH and CDR2 LQKENI.